This T cell receptor (beta chain) was obtained from a study of OX40 agonist ivuxolimab in advanced cancers. The overall study: The study gave patients intravenous ivuxolimab at 0.01 to 10 mg/kg every 2 weeks. Overall study results and limits: The authors also found low normalized T-cell clonal expansion in some nonresponders.

Assay: immunoSEQ multiplex PCR; the TCRdb copy retains only in-frame clones and omits some. The sample lists 45,000 or so clones; around 84% were seen once. Blood sampling was done at baseline, cycle 4 day 1, and cycle 7 day 1. Germline CDR1 is SQVTM and CDR2 is ANQGSEA. The CDR3 is made up of 16 amino acids. Trimming removed 0 bases at V and 0 bases at J, with 9 bases between. A word on this clone: The antigen remains undetermined.

Sample: CD4+ or CD8+ T cells sorted from blood, taken in a trial of the OX40 agonist ivuxolimab. The origin of this receptor is an adult with an advanced solid tumor such as melanoma, head and neck, liver or kidney cancer. The V gene is TRBV29-1, the J gene TRBJ2-6, with D possibly matching TRBD2 (5 bases). This CDR3 is CSVEDRGNSGANVLTF. CDR3 coding DNA: TGCAGCGTTGAAGATCGGGGTAACTCTGGGGCCAACGTCCTGACTTTC. Full variable domain (missing parts from reference TRBV29-1 and TRBJ2-6): SAVISQKPSRDICQRGTSLTIQCQVDSQVTMMFWYRQQPGQSLTLIATANQGSEATYESGFVIDKFPISRPNLTFSTLTVSNMSPEDSSIYLCSVEDRGNSGANVLTFGAGSRLTVL.